A selection of T cell receptor beta chains follows, all from one sample in a study of blood T cell repertoires in COVID-19. Only in-frame clones appear in the TCRdb table, and some are missing; sequencing was by immunoSEQ multiplex PCR. The sample gives some 200,000 clones, about 88% of which show up once; around 15% is in the top ten. The material sequenced was peripheral blood. These TCRs come from a man aged 30-40 years with active or convalescent COVID-19. Each CDR3 is given with its conserved first and last residue. A D gene is named only where the DNA matches it firmly. Only some rows state a clone size, as once, few, many or a class for expanded clones.

TRBJ1-1	TRBD1	-	TRBV7-9	CASSPGQGTNTEAFF	TGTGCCAGCAGCCCTGGACAGGGTACGAACACTGAAGCTTTCTTT
TRBJ2-1	TRBD1	-	TRBV7-8	CASSPHGTGNNEQFF	TGTGCCAGCAGCCCCCACGGGACAGGTAACAATGAGCAGTTCTTC
TRBJ1-1	TRBD1	few	TRBV7-2	CASSSFLDRGRGTEAFF	TGTGCCAGCAGCTCCTTTTTAGACAGGGGCCGGGGCACTGAAGCTTTCTTT
TRBJ1-1	-	-	TRBV2	CASRYTNTEAFF	TGTGCCAGCAGATACACGAACACTGAAGCTTTCTTT
TRBJ1-2	TRBD1	-	TRBV4-3	CASSQDSQGGSGGYTF	TGCGCCAGCAGCCAAGATTCACAGGGGGGGAGCGGGGGCTACACCTTC
TRBJ1-4	-	-	TRBV6-5	CASSPRTREKLFF	TGTGCCAGCAGTCCGCGGACACGGGAAAAACTGTTTTTT
TRBJ1-2	-	-	TRBV18	CASSRTTNYGYTF	TGTGCCAGCTCGAGGACAACTAACTATGGCTACACCTTC
TRBJ1-3	-	few	TRBV6-6	CASSRLGNRGSGNTIYF	TGTGCCAGCAGTCGGTTAGGGAACCGGGGATCTGGAAACACCATATATTTT
TRBJ2-3	-	-	TRBV4-3	CASSPTGQGYTDTQYF	TGCGCCAGCAGCCCCACGGGTCAGGGATACACAGATACGCAGTATTTT
TRBJ2-7	TRBD2	few	TRBV6-1	CASSEETSGAYEQYF	TGTGCCAGCAGTGAAGAAACTAGCGGGGCCTACGAGCAGTACTTC
TRBJ1-4	-	few	TRBV6-5	CASRPGHNEKLFF	TGTGCCAGCAGGCCAGGACATAATGAAAAACTGTTTTTT
TRBJ1-3	-	-	TRBV19	CASRYSGNTIYF	TGTGCCAGCCGCTACTCTGGAAACACCATATATTTT
TRBJ2-3	TRBD2	-	TRBV4-3	CASSQEHGLAGRTDTQYF	TGCGCCAGCAGCCAAGAACACGGGCTAGCGGGGCGCACAGATACGCAGTATTTT
TRBJ2-3	TRBD1	-	TRBV7-9	CASSLRDRGSADTQYF	TGTGCCAGCAGCTTGCGGGACAGGGGATCGGCAGATACGCAGTATTTT
TRBJ1-1	TRBD1	-	TRBV6-6	CASSYSRATGFTEAFF	TGTGCCAGCAGTTACTCGAGAGCGACAGGGTTCACTGAAGCTTTCTTT
TRBJ1-5	TRBD1	-	TRBV6-2/TRBV6-3	CASSYGAGGSGQHF	TGTGCCAGCAGTTACGGGGCAGGGGGTTCGGGCCAGCATTTT
TRBJ2-7	TRBD1	-	TRBV19	CASSAGTGDFYEQYF	TGTGCCAGTAGTGCCGGGACAGGGGATTTCTACGAGCAGTACTTC
TRBJ1-5	-	-	TRBV7-2	CASSVRVGQPQHF	TGTGCCAGCAGCGTCAGGGTGGGTCAGCCCCAGCATTTT
TRBJ2-3	-	-	TRBV24-1	CATSDPVQENPDTQYF	TGTGCCACCAGTGACCCCGTACAGGAGAACCCAGATACGCAGTATTTT
TRBJ2-5	TRBD2	-	TRBV5-1	CASSFFRTLAGGQETQYF	TGCGCCAGCAGCTTTTTTCGAACCTTAGCGGGGGGGCAAGAGACCCAGTACTTC
TRBJ1-1	TRBD1	-	TRBV5-6	CASSRPTGGTEAFF	TGTGCCAGCAGCCGCCCCACAGGGGGAACTGAAGCTTTCTTT
TRBJ1-6	-	-	TRBV28	CATWSYNSPLHF	TGTGCCACATGGAGCTATAATTCACCCCTCCACTTT
TRBJ1-1	-	-	TRBV15	CATSRDLVQDEAFF	TGTGCCACCAGCAGAGATCTGGTGCAGGATGAAGCTTTCTTT
TRBJ2-3	TRBD1	-	TRBV24-1	CATSDPKTGGGTDTQYF	TGTGCCACCAGTGATCCAAAGACAGGGGGCGGGACAGATACGCAGTATTTT
TRBJ1-1	-	few	TRBV7-9	CASNTLTGRGTEAFF	TGTGCCAGCAACACTCTCACAGGCCGGGGGACTGAAGCTTTCTTT
TRBJ1-3	TRBD1	-	TRBV6-1	CASSDQTGAGNTIYF	TGTGCCAGCAGTGATCAGACAGGGGCTGGAAACACCATATATTTT
TRBJ1-1	TRBD1	once	TRBV28	CASIPGQGGMNTEAFF	TGTGCCAGCATCCCGGGACAGGGAGGGATGAACACTGAAGCTTTCTTT
TRBJ1-5	TRBD1	-	TRBV27	CASSLSGTGSQPQHF	TGTGCCAGCAGTTTATCTGGGACAGGGAGCCAGCCCCAGCATTTT
TRBJ2-3	-	-	TRBV19	CASRPLTPSTDTQYF	TGTGCCAGCAGGCCCCTGACACCTAGCACAGATACGCAGTATTTT
TRBJ2-3	-	-	TRBV6-2/TRBV6-3	CASSYIASSTSSTDTQYF	TGTGCCAGCAGTTACATAGCGTCCTCAACCTCTAGCACAGATACGCAGTATTTT
TRBJ2-5	-	-	TRBV30	CAWSVPGRGGGTQYF	TGTGCCTGGAGTGTCCCCGGCAGGGGTGGGGGGACCCAGTACTTC
TRBJ2-2	-	few	TRBV14	CASSQQQGTGELFF	TGTGCCAGCAGCCAACAACAGGGCACCGGGGAGCTGTTTTTT
TRBJ1-1	-	-	TRBV6-6	CASSYSPGSNTEAFF	TGTGCCAGCAGTTACTCACCGGGGTCGAACACTGAAGCTTTCTTT
TRBJ1-5	TRBD1	-	TRBV30	CAWTTGGGQPQHF	TGTGCCTGGACCACAGGGGGCGGCCAGCCCCAGCATTTT
TRBJ1-5	TRBD1	-	TRBV7-2	CASSLAGGGNQPQHF	TGTGCCAGCAGCTTGGCAGGGGGCGGCAATCAGCCCCAGCATTTT
TRBJ2-3	TRBD1	-	TRBV4-1	CASSQERTGPSRDTQYF	TGCGCCAGCAGCCAAGAACGGACAGGGCCCTCCAGGGATACGCAGTATTTT
TRBJ2-2	TRBD2	-	TRBV10-1	CASTPGTSGSVYTGELFF	TGCGCCAGCACCCCTGGGACTAGCGGGAGCGTGTACACCGGGGAGCTGTTTTTT